This T cell receptor beta chain was profiled in a study of blood T cell repertoires in COVID-19. Study-wide context: Specimens from acute and convalescent COVID-19 originated in the United States, Italy and Spain. The cDNA or gDNA used as material had been derived from T cells, B-cell-depleted T cells, or PBMCs.

This clone showed up just a few times. In the original workflow: Reference gene primers were amplified, and this amplification served to estimate nucleated cell counts. Assay: immunoSEQ multiplex PCR; the TCRdb copy retains only in-frame clones and omits some. The DNA gave D and trimming, while V, J and clone size come from that table. This table holds over 85,000 clones, over 75% found once. Germline lookup yields CDR1 LGHDT and CDR2 YNNKEL (reference sequence). CDR3 size: 15 residues. Trimming left V 4 bases short and J 5 bases short, with 14 bases between. V is TRBV3-1 (or the pseudogene TRBV3-2) and J is TRBJ2-2, with a tentative D call TRBD1 (5 bases). The TCR sequence derives from a man between 60 and 75 years old with acute or convalescent COVID-19. Sequences were obtained from peripheral blood. The CDR3 region is CASSPISGITGELFF. The CDR3 bases are TGTGCCAGCAGCCCAATTTCAGGGATAACCGGGGAGCTGTTTTTT.